Listed here are 5 T cell receptor beta chains from one sample, sequenced in a study of control samples from healthy donors and cancer patients. Clones were sequenced by immunoSEQ multiplex PCR, and TCRdb holds only the in-frame ones, with some missing. In the table there are 45,000 to 70,000 clones, less than 95% of which are singletons. The source material was PBMCs. The receptor set was obtained from a man aged 25-40 years with colorectal cancer.

The chain combines TRBV5-5 with TRBJ2-2, with TRBD1 matching 11 bases. The germline CDR1 and CDR2 sequences are SGHKS and YYEKEE (reference sequence). V lost 4 bases to trimming and J lost 3 bases; unmatched junction nucleotides: 17. CDR3 length equals 20 residues. As DNA, the CDR3 is TGTGCCAGCAGCAACCTGGGACAGGGGGACACGGGGTCGGACACCGGGGAGCTGTTTTTT. It translates to CASSNLGQGDTGSDTGELFF.

This chain joins TRBV5-5 and TRBJ2-7; no reliable D call. The CDR3 runs to 11 residues. The ends were cut back, 0 bases at V and 4 bases at J, with 2 bases in the middle. Germline-derived CDR1 and CDR2 are SGHKS and YYEKEE (reference sequence). CDR3 in amino acids: CASSLGYEQYF. The CDR3 bases are TGTGCCAGCAGCTTGGGTTACGAGCAGTACTTC.

The chain uses TRBV6-2 or TRBV6-3 and TRBJ2-1; tentatively, D is TRBD1 (5 bases). V was trimmed by 6 bases and J by 7 bases, leaving 22 bases between them. This CDR3 is built from 16 residues. CDR1 MNHEY and CDR2 SVGEGT come from the germline V gene. CDR3 coding DNA: TGTGCCAGCAGCGTTCCTCAGGGTCACAATGTAAATGAGCAGTTCTTC. This encodes CASSVPQGHNVNEQFF.

This chain connects TRBV24-1 to TRBJ1-2; TRBD1 aligns across 7 bases. The CDR3 is 11 amino acids. The V and J ends lost 7 bases and 8 bases, in that order; junction bases with no gene match: 3. Germline V gives CDR1 KGHDR, CDR2 SFDVKD. The DNA of the CDR3 is TGTGCCACCAGACAGGGGTTGGGCTACACCTTC. Translated, it gives CATRQGLGYTF.

The CDR3 loop is CASSYYSTEGYTF. The CDR3 DNA sequence: TGTGCCAGCAGTTACTACAGTACCGAGGGCTACACCTTC. This sequence joins TRBV6-5 and TRBJ1-2; D not resolved. The V end lost 1 base, the J end lost 8 bases, and 11 bases lay between the germline ends. This CDR3 has 13 residues. CDR1 is MNHEY, CDR2 SVGAGI, per germline.